The next 12 T cell receptor beta chains were all read from a single sample in a study of T cell repertoires in cytomegalovirus infection. These receptors lack a known antigen. One entry per CDR3 protein, called by TCRdb with MiXCR from the reads. Altogether about 700,000 distinct CDR3 sequences are present, around 35% being singletons, with the ten largest covering about 18%. This sample comprised cultured PBMCs, obtained from culture after CMV antigen stimulation. The source of these receptors is a human donor in good health (CMV status not recorded). Some clones in this sample may be carry-over from other donors' samples.

This clonotype occurred a few times. This rearrangement joins TRBV11-2 to TRBJ1-1, with TRBD1 identical over 8 bases. V dropped 5 bases and J dropped 9; count of bases not matched to a gene: 20. CDR1 and CDR2 (germline): SGHAT, FQNNGV. The CDR3 totals 17 residues. The DNA for the CDR3 is TGTGCCAGCAGCCGGATAAAGGGGGGGACAGGCGAGCGTAAAGCTTTCTTT. Translating gives CASSRIKGGTGERKAFF. Variable domain in full (rest from reference TRBV11-2 and TRBJ1-1): EAGVAQSPRYKIIEKRQSVAFWCNPISGHATLYWYQQILGQGPKLLIQFQNNGVVDDSQLPKDRFSAERLKGVDSTLKIQPAKLEDSAVYLCASSRIKGGTGERKAFFGQGTRLTVV.

The rearrangement uses TRBV7-9 and TRBJ1-2; no firm D call. Germline assignment: CDR1 SEHNR and CDR2 FQNEAQ (reference sequence). The V and J ends lost 4 bases and 4 bases respectively, with 10 bases between them. The CDR3 is 13 amino acids. CDR3 sequence reads: CASSYGPTYGYTF. DNA of the CDR3: TGTGCCAGCAGCTATGGACCCACCTATGGCTACACCTTC.

This clonotype was found many times. The CDR3 is CASSPVGLQETQYF. The CDR3, as DNA: TGTGCCAGCAGCCCGGTAGGCCTCCAAGAGACCCAGTACTTC. This chain uses TRBV7-2 with TRBJ2-5; no reliable D call. The CDR3 spans 14 residues. Germline assignment: CDR1 SGHTA and CDR2 FQGNSA. V dropped 5 bases and J dropped 1 base, with 11 bases sitting between them.

This clonotype was seen a few times. This chain connects TRBV10-3 to TRBJ1-2; D ambiguous. CDR1 is ENHRY and CDR2 is SYGVKD in the germline V gene. The CDR3 is 12 amino acids. V dropped 3 bases and J dropped 2 bases, with 4 bases sitting between them. The CDR3 is CAISDHNYGYTF. CDR3 nucleotide sequence: TGTGCCATCAGTGATCACAACTATGGCTACACCTTC.

This clonotype was picked up a small number of times. The chain combines TRBV11-2 with TRBJ2-6; 13 positions match TRBD2. The germline V gene encodes CDR1 SGHAT and CDR2 FQNNGV. This CDR3 has 20 amino acids. The V segment lost 1 base and the J segment 4 bases; nucleotides outside the gene matches: 10. Here the CDR3 reads CASSLALRLAGGSGANVLTF. The CDR3 nucleotides are TGTGCCAGCAGCTTAGCCCTAAGACTAGCGGGAGGCTCCGGGGCCAACGTCCTGACTTTC. The full variable domain, rest sourced from reference TRBV11-2 and TRBJ2-6, is EAGVAQSPRYKIIEKRQSVAFWCNPISGHATLYWYQQILGQGPKLLIQFQNNGVVDDSQLPKDRFSAERLKGVDSTLKIQPAKLEDSAVYLCASSLALRLAGGSGANVLTFGAGSRLTVL.

The rearrangement links TRBV15 to TRBJ1-5; D gene unclear. From germline, CDR1 is LNHNV and CDR2 YYDKDF (reference sequence). Trimming took 0 bases from V and 7 from J, leaving 4 bases between them. This CDR3 spans 12 amino acids. The CDR3 sequence is CATSRDSQPQHF. CDR3 bases: TGTGCCACCAGCAGAGATTCCCAGCCCCAGCATTTT.

A few counts support this clonotype. This chain links TRBV7-2 with TRBJ1-5, with a possible D match to TRBD1 (6 bases). This CDR3 spans 17 amino acids. V was trimmed by 5 bases and J by 1 base, leaving 18 bases between them. Germline CDR1 is SGHTA and CDR2 is FQGNSA. In DNA, the CDR3 is TGTGCCAGCAGCCCAGGTAGGGGGATGTCAAGCAATCAGCCCCAGCATTTT. It yields the protein CASSPGRGMSSNQPQHF.

The V gene is TRBV7-2, the J gene TRBJ2-7; D might be TRBD2 (5 bases). Germline V gene data show CDR1 as SGHTA and CDR2 as FQGNSA. The germline V and J ends were trimmed by 0 bases and 5 bases, with 11 bases remaining between them. The CDR3 has 14 residues. CDR3 in DNA: TGTGCCAGCAGCTTAGCTAGACCGGGGAACGAGCAGTACTTC. It is translated as CASSLARPGNEQYF. Combining the CDR3 with reference TRBV7-2 and TRBJ2-7 gives the whole variable domain GAGVSQSPSNKVTEKGKDVELRCDPISGHTALYWYRQSLGQGLEFLIYFQGNSAPDKSGLPSDRFSAERTGGSVSTLTIQRTQQEDSAVYLCASSLARPGNEQYFGPGTRLTVT.

This chain links TRBV20-1 with TRBJ1-1, with a tentative D call TRBD1 (5 bases). V dropped 5 bases and J dropped 0 bases, with 22 bases sitting between them. Germline CDR1 is DFQATT and CDR2 is SNEGSKA (reference sequence). This CDR3 has 17 residues. The CDR3 reads CSAESTGQRRVNTEAFF. In DNA, the CDR3 is TGCAGTGCTGAAAGCACGGGGCAACGACGGGTGAACACTGAAGCTTTCTTT.

This clonotype was observed a single time. The J gene is TRBJ1-5, the V gene TRBV2; D is unresolved. The CDR3 spans 14 residues. The V end lost 3 bases, the J end lost 0 bases, and 6 bases lay between the germline ends. CDR1 is SNHLY, CDR2 FYNNEI, per germline. CDR3 coding DNA: TGTGCCAGCAGTGAGGCGTATAGCAATCAGCCCCAGCATTTT. As protein: CASSEAYSNQPQHF.

This clonotype was seen more than once but under ten times. This chain links TRBV12-3 or TRBV12-4 with TRBJ1-2; D gene ambiguous. Trimming stripped 4 bases from V and 6 bases from J, with 15 bases between. CDR3 length: 14 residues. CDR3 coding DNA: TGTGCCAGCAGTTACACCCTAGTGGGGAATGGCTACACCTTC. It encodes CASSYTLVGNGYTF.

The chain couples TRBV12-3 or TRBV12-4 to TRBJ1-1, with D possibly being TRBD1 (5 bases). The CDR3 is 15 amino acids. V dropped 2 bases and J dropped 0 bases, with 10 bases sitting between them. The CDR3 loop reads CASSLYQGLNTEAFF. CDR3 nucleotides: TGTGCCAGCAGTTTATATCAGGGATTGAACACTGAAGCTTTCTTT.